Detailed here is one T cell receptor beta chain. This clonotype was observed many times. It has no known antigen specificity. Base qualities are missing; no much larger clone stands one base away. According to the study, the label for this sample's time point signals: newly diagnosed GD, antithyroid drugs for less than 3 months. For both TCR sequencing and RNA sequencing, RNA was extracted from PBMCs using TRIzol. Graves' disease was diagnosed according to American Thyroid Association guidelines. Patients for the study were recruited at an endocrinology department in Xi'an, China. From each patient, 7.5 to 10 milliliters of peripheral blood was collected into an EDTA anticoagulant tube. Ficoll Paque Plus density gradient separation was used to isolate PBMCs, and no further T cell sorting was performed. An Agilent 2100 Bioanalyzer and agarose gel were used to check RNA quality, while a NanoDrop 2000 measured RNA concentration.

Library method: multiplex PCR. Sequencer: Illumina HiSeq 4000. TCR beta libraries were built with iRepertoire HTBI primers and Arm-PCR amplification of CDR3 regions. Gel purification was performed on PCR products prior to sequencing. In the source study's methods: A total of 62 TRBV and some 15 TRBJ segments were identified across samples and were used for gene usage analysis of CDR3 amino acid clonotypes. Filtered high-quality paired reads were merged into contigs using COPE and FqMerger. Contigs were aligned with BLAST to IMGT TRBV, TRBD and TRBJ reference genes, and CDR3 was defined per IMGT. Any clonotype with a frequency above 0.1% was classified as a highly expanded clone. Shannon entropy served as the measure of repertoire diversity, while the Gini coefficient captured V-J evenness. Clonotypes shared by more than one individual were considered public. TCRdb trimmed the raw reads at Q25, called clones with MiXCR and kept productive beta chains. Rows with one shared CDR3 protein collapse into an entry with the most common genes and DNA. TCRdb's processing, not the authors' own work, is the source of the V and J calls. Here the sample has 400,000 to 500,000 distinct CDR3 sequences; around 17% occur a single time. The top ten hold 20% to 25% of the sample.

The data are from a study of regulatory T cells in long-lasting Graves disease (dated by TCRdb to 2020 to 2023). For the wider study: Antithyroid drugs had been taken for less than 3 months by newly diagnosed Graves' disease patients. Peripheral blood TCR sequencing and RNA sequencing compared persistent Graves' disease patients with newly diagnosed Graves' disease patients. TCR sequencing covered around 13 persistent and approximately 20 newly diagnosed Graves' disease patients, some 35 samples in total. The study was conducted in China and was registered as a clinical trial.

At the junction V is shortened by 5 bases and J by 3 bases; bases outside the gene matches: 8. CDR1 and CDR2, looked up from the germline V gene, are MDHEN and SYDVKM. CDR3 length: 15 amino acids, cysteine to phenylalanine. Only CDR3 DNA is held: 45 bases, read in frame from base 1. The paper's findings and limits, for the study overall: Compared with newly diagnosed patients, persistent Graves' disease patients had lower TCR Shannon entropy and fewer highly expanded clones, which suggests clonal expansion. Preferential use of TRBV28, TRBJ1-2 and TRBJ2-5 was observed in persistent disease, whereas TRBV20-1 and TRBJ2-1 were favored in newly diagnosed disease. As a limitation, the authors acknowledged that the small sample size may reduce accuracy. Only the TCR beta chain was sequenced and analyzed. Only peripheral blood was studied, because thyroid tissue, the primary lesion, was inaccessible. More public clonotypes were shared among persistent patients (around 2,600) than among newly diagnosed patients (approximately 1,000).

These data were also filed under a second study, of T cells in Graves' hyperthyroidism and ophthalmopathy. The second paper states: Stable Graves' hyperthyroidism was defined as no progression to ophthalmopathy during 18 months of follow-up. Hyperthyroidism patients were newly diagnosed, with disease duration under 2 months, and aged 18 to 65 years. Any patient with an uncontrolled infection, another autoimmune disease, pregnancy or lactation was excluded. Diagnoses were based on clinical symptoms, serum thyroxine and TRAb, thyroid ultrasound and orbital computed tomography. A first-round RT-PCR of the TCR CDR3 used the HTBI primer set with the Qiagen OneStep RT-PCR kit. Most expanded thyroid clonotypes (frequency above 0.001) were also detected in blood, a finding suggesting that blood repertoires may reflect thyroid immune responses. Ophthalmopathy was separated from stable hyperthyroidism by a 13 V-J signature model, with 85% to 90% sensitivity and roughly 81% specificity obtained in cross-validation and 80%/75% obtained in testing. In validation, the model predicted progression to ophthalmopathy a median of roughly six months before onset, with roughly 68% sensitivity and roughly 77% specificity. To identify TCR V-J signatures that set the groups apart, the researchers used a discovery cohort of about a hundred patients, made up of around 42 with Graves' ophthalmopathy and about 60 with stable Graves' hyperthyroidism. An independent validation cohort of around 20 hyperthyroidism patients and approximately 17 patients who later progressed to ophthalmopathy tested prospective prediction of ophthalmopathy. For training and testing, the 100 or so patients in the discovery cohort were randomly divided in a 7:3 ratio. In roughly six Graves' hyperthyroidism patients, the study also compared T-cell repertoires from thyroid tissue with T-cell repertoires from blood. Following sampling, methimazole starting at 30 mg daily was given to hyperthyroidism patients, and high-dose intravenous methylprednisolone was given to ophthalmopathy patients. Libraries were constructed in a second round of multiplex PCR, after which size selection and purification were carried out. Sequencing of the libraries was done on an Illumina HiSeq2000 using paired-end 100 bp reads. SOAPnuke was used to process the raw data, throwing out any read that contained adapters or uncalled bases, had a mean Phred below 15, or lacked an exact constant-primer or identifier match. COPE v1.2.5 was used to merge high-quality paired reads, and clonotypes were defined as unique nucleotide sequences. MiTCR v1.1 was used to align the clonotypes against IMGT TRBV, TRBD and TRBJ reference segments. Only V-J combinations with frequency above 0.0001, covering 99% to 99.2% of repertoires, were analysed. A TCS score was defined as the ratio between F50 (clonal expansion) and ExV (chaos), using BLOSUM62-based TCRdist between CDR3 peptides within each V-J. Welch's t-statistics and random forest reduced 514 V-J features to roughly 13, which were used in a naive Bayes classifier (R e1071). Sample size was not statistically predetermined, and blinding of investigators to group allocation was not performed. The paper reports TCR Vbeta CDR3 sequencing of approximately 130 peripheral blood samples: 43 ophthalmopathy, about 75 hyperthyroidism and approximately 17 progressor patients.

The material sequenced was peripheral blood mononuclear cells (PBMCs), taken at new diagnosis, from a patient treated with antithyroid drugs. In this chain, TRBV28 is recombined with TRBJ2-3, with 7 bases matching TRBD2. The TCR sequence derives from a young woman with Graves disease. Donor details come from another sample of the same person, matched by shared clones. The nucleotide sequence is TGTGCCAGCAGTCCAGCGGGAACTTTGACAGATACGCAGTATTTT. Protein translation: CASSPAGTLTDTQYF.